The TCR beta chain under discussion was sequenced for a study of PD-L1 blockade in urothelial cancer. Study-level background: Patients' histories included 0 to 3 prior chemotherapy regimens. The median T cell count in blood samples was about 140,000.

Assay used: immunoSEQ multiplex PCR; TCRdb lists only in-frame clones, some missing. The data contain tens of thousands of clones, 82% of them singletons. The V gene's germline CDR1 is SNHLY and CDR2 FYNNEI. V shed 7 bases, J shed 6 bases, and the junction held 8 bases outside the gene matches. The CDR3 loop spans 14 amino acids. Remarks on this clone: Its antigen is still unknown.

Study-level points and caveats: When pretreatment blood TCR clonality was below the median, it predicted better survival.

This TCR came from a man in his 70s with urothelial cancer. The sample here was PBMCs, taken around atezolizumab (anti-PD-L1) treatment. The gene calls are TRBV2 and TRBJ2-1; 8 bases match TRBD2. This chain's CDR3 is CASNAGTSFNEQFF. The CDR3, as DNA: TGTGCCAGCAACGCCGGGACTAGTTTCAATGAGCAGTTCTTC.